This TCR beta chain was retrieved from a study of T cell changes during pregnancy in multiple sclerosis. TCRdb keeps only in-frame clones here, not all; method: immunoSEQ multiplex PCR. The sample gives 25,000 or so clones, around nine tenths of which show up once; more than 5% is in the top ten. Germline assignment: CDR1 SEHNR and CDR2 FQNEAQ (reference sequence). V lost 8 bases and J 2 bases, leaving 6 bases between the germline ends. This CDR3 is built from 12 residues. The chain recombines TRBV7-9 with TRBJ2-2; D is ambiguous. The source of this sequence is a female donor with multiple sclerosis, enrolled in a pregnancy study. Specimen: CD8+ T cells from peripheral blood mononuclear cells, collected before pregnancy. DNA for the CDR3: TGTGCCAGCGATCTAAACACCGGGGAGCTGTTTTTT. It codes for CASDLNTGELFF.